This TCR beta chain was identified during a study of T-cell reconstitution after alpha-beta-depleted transplantation in children. The authors prepared the TCRbeta library with unique molecular identifiers. Each CDR3 protein is one row after TCRdb ran MiXCR on the PCR reads. The sample records about 200,000 distinct CDR3 sequences, 14% to 15% being singletons. With respect to this clonotype: Compared with germline, one end of the junction differs, possibly owing to a read error.

The CDR3 totals 13 residues. Germline-derived CDR1 and CDR2 are SGHDT and YYEEEE. The source material was PBMCs from the stem cell graft donor, sampled from the stem cell graft. This sequence joins TRBV5-6 and TRBJ2-7; D gene unclear. This receptor was taken from a human donor who donated a stem cell graft to a child with acute lymphoblastic leukemia. CDR3 in DNA: TGTGCCAGCAGCCCCCCGATCTCCTGCGAGCAGTACTTC. Protein sequence: CASSPPISCEQYF. The whole variable domain, remainder taken from reference TRBV5-6 and TRBJ2-7, is DAGVTQSPTHLIKTRGQQVTLRCSPKSGHDTVSWYQQALGQGPQFIFQYYEEEERQRGNFPDRFSGHQFPNYSSELNVNALLLGDSALYLCASSPPISCEQYFGPGTRLTVT.